The entry below gives a single T cell receptor beta chain sequence along with its context. This sample was taken from a study of control samples from healthy donors and cancer patients. Clones were sequenced by immunoSEQ multiplex PCR, and TCRdb holds only the in-frame ones, with some missing. Of about 40,000 clones listed, roughly 90% were seen once; the top ten hold approximately 3.8%. Germline assignment: CDR1 SGHRS and CDR2 YFSETQ. The CDR3 is 16 residues long. V lost 5 bases and J lost 6; bases outside the gene matches: 8. The sequence was collected from a woman aged 50 to 60 in good health. The V and J genes are TRBV5-1 and TRBJ2-1; TRBD2 matches at 13 bases. Sequences were obtained from blood. The CDR3: CASSSKLAGGPNEQFF. The CDR3 DNA follows: TGCGCCAGCAGTAGTAAACTAGCGGGGGGGCCCAATGAGCAGTTCTTC. The full variable domain, its missing parts supplied by reference TRBV5-1 and TRBJ2-1, is KAGVTQTPRYLIKTRGQQVTLSCSPISGHRSVSWYQQTPGQGLQFLFEYFSETQRNKGNFPGRFSGRQFSNSRSEMNVSTLELGDSALYLCASSSKLAGGPNEQFFGPGTRLTVL.